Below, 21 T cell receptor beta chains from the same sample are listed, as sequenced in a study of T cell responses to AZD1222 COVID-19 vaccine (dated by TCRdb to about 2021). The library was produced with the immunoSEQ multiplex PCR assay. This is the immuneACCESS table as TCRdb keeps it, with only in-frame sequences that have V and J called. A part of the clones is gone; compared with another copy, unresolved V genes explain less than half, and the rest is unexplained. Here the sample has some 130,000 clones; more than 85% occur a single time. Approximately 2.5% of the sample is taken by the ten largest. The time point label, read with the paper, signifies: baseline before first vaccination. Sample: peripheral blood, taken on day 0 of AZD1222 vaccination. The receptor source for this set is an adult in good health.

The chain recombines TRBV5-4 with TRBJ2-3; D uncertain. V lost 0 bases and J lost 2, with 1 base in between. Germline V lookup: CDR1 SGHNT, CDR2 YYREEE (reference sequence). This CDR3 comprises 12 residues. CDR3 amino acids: CASSLDTDTQYF. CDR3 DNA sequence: TGTGCCAGCAGCTTGGACACAGATACGCAGTATTTT. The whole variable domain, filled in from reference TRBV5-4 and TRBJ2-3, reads ETGVTQSPTHLIKTRGQQVTLRCSSQSGHNTVSWYQQALGQGPQFIFQYYREEENGRGNFPPRFSGLQFPNYSSELNVNALELDDSALYLCASSLDTDTQYFGPGTRLTVL.

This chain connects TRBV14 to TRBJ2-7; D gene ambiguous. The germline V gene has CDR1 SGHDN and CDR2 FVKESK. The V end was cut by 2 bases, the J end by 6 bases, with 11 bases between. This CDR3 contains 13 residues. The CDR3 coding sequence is TGTGCCAGCAGCCAACAATTGCGCGGCGAGCAGTACTTC. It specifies CASSQQLRGEQYF.

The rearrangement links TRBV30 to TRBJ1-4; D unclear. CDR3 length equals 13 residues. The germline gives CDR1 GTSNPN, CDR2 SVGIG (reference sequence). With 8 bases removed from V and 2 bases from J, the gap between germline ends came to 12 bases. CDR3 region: CAGRGPTNEKLFF. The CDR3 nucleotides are TGTGCCGGACGAGGCCCGACTAATGAAAAACTGTTTTTT.

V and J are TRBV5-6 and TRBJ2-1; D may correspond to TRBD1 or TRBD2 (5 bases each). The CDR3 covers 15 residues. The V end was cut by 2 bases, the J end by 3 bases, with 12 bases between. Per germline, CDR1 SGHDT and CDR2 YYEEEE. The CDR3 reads CASSFGGALYNEQFF. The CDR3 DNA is TGTGCCAGCAGCTTTGGGGGTGCGCTCTACAATGAGCAGTTCTTC. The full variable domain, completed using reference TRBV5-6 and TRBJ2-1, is DAGVTQSPTHLIKTRGQQVTLRCSPKSGHDTVSWYQQALGQGPQFIFQYYEEEERQRGNFPDRFSGHQFPNYSSELNVNALLLGDSALYLCASSFGGALYNEQFFGPGTRLTVL.

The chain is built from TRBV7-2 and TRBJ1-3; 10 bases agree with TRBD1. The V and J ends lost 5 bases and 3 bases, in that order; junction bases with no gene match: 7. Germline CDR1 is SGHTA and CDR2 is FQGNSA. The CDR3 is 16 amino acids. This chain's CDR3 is CASSLVDRGHGNTIYF. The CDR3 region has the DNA TGTGCCAGCAGCCTAGTTGACAGGGGGCATGGAAACACCATATATTTT.

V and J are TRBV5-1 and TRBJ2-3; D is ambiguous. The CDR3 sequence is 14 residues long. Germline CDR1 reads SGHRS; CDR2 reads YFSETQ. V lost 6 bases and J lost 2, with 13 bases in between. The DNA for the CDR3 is TGCGCCAGCACCCTAGGGCGGAACACAGATACGCAGTATTTT. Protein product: CASTLGRNTDTQYF.

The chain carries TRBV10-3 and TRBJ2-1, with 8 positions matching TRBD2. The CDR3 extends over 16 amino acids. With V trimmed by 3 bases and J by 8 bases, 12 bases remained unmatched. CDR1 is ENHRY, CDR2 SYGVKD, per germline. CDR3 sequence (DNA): TGTGCCATCAGTGATTACAGCGGGAGCACGGCCGATGAGCAGTTCTTC. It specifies CAISDYSGSTADEQFF.

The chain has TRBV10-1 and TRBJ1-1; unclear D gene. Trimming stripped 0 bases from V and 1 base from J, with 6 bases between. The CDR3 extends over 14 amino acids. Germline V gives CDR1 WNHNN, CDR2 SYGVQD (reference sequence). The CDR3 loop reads CASSESEKNTEAFF. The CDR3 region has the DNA TGCGCCAGCAGTGAGTCTGAAAAGAACACTGAAGCTTTCTTT.

The DNA of the CDR3 is TGCGCCAGCAGTGAGTCGGAGGGGTGGGTTAGCAATCAGCCCCAGCATTTT. It translates to CASSESEGWVSNQPQHF. V gene TRBV10-1 combines with J gene TRBJ1-5, with D tentatively TRBD1 (5 bases). Looked up from germline, CDR1 is WNHNN and CDR2 is SYGVQD (reference sequence). V lost 0 bases, J lost 0 bases, and 12 bases lay in between. CDR3 length: 17 residues.

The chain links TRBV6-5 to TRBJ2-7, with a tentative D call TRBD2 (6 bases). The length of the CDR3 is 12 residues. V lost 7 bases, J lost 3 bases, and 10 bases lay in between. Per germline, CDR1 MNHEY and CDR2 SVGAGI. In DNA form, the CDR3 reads TGTGCCAGCAACCGGGGAGGCTACGAGCAGTACTTC. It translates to CASNRGGYEQYF.

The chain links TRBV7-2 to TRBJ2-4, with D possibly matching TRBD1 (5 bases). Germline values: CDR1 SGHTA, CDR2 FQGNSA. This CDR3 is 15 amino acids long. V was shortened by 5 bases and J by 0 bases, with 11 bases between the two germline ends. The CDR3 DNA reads TGTGCCAGCAGCCTCAGACAGCCAGCCAAAAACATTCAGTACTTC. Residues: CASSLRQPAKNIQYF.

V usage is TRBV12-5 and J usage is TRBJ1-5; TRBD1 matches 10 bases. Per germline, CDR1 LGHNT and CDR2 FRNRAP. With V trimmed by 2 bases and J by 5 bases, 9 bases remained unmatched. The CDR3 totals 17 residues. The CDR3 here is CASGLIGQGVGDQPQHF. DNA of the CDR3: TGTGCTAGTGGTTTGATAGGACAGGGGGTAGGGGATCAGCCCCAGCATTTT. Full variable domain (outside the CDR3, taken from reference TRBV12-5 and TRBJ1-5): DARVTQTPRHKVTEMGQEVTMRCQPILGHNTVFWYRQTMMQGLELLAYFRNRAPLDDSGMPKDRFSAEMPDATLATLKIQPSEPRDSAVYFCASGLIGQGVGDQPQHFGDGTRLSIL.

This chain's CDR3 is CASRGEGNTEAFF. CDR3 bases: TGTGCCAGCAGGGGAGAGGGGAACACTGAAGCTTTCTTT. The chain couples TRBV2 to TRBJ1-1, with D hard to call. From germline, CDR1 is SNHLY and CDR2 FYNNEI. Between the trimmed V and J ends, which lost 6 bases and 1 base, there was a span of 9 bases. This CDR3 region has 13 residues.

CDR3 bases: TGCGCCAGCAGCTTGGACTACAGGGACTATGGCTACACCTTC. Translation: CASSLDYRDYGYTF. This chain connects TRBV5-1 to TRBJ1-2; D perhaps matches TRBD1 (6 bases). CDR3 length: 14 amino acids. The V and J ends lost 0 bases and 3 bases respectively, with 9 bases between them. Germline V gene data show CDR1 as SGHRS and CDR2 as YFSETQ.

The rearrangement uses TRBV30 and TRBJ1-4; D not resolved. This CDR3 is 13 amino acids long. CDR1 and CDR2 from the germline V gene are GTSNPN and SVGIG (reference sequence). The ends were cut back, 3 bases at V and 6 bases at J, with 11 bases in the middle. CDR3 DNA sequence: TGTGCCTGGAGCGACGGGCTTGATGAAAAACTGTTTTTT. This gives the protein CAWSDGLDEKLFF. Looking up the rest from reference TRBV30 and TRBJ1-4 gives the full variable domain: SQTIHQWPATLVQPVGSPLSLECTVEGTSNPNLYWYRQAAGRGLQLLFYSVGIGQISSEVPQNLSASRPQDRQFILSSKKLLLSDSGFYLCAWSDGLDEKLFFGSGTQLSVL.

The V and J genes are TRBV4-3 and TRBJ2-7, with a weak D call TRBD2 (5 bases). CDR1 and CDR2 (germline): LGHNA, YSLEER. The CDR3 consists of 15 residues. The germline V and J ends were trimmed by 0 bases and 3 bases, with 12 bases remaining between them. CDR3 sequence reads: CASSQEGTGNYEQYF. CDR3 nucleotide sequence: TGCGCCAGCAGCCAAGAAGGTACCGGGAACTACGAGCAGTACTTC.

The CDR3 coding sequence is TGTGCCATAGGGGGGTTGCCCTACAATGAGCAGTTCTTC. Its protein is CAIGGLPYNEQFF. The V and J genes are TRBV27 and TRBJ2-1; D may match TRBD1 or TRBD2 (6 bases each). The CDR3 runs to 13 residues. Trimming pared 10 bases from V and 2 bases from J, leaving 12 bases between. From germline, CDR1 is MNHEY and CDR2 SMNVEV (reference sequence).

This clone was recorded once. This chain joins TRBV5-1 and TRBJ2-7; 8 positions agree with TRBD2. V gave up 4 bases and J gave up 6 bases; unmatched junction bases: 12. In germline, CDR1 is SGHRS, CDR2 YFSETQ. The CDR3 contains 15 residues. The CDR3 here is CASSLLGRGGLEQYF. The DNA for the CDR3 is TGCGCCAGCAGCCTCCTAGGCCGGGGGGGCCTCGAGCAGTACTTC.

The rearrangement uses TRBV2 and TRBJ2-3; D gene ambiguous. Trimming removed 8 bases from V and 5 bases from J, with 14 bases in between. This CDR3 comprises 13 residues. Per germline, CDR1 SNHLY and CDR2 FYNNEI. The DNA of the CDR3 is TGTGCCAGCTGCCAATACCTTGGAGATACGCAGTATTTT. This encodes CASCQYLGDTQYF.

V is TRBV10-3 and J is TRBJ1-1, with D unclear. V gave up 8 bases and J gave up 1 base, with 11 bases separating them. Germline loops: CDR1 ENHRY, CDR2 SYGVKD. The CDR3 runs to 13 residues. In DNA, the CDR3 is TGTGCCATCTGCGGAGACCCGAACACTGAAGCTTTCTTT. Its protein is CAICGDPNTEAFF.

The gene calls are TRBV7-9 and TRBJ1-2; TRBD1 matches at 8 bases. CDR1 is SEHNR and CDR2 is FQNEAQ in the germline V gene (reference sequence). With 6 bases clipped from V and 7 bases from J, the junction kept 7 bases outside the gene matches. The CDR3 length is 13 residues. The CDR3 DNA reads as TGTGCCAGCAGTTCAGGGGGCACGTTTGGCTACACCTTC. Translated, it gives CASSSGGTFGYTF.